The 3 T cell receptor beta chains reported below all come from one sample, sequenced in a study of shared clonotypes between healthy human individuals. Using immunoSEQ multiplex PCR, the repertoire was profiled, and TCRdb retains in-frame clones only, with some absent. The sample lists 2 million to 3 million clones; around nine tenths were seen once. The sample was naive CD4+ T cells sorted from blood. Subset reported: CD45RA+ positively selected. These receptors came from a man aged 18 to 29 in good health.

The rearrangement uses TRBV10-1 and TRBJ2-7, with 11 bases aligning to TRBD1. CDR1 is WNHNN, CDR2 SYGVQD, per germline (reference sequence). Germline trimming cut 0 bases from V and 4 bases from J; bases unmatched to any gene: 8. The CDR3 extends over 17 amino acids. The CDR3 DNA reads TGCGCCAGCAGTGAGTCCTCCGTCCGGGACAGGGGGTACGAGCAGTACTTC. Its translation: CASSESSVRDRGYEQYF.

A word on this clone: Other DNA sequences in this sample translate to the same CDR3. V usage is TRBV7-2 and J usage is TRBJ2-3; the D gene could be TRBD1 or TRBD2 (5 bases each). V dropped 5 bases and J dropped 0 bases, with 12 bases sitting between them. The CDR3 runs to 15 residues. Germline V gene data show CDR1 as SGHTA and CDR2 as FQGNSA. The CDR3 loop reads CASSPGTLSTDTQYF. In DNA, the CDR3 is TGTGCCAGCAGCCCCGGGACGTTGAGCACAGATACGCAGTATTTT.

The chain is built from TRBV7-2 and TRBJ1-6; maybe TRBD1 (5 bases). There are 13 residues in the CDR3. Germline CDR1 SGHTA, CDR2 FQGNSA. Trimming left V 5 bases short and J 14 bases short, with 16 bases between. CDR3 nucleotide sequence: TGTGCCAGCAGCCAGCCCCGGGGCGGGGCCCTCCACTTT. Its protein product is CASSQPRGGALHF.